These 17 T cell receptor beta chains came from one sample sequenced in a study of T cell responses to AZD1222 COVID-19 vaccine. Repertoires were generated with immunoSEQ multiplex PCR, while TCRdb's copy carries only in-frame clones and drops some. The sample consists of about 88,000 clones, 75% to 95% of them appearing once. Sequencing was performed on peripheral blood, taken 28 days after the second AZD1222 dose. The receptors come from an adult who received the AZD1222 COVID-19 vaccine.

This chain links TRBV10-3 with TRBJ2-6; D is uncertain. This CDR3 contains 14 residues. V was cut by 5 bases and J by 0 bases, with 5 bases left in between. CDR1 and CDR2 (germline): ENHRY, SYGVKD. The CDR3 DNA reads TGTGCCATCAGTATCGGCTCTGGGGCCAACGTCCTGACTTTC. It yields the protein CAISIGSGANVLTF.

The rearrangement joins TRBV4-1 to TRBJ2-7, with unresolved D. V lost 0 bases to trimming and J lost 3 bases, with 9 bases between them. CDR1 MGHRA and CDR2 YSYEKL come from the germline V gene. This CDR3 is 14 amino acids long. CDR3 region: CASSQEGFDYEQYF. Here the CDR3 DNA reads TGCGCCAGCAGCCAAGAAGGCTTCGACTACGAGCAGTACTTC.

The chain employs TRBV14 and TRBJ1-4; the D is unclear. CDR3 size: 17 residues. Germline V gene sequence: CDR1 SGHDN, CDR2 FVKESK. V lost 2 bases and J lost 6, with 19 bases in between. CDR3 sequence reads: CASSQHHRGWRYEKLFF. The CDR3 nucleotides read TGTGCCAGCAGCCAACACCACAGAGGGTGGAGATATGAAAAACTGTTTTTT. Full variable domain (remainder filled in from reference TRBV14 and TRBJ1-4): EAGVTQFPSHSVIEKGQTVTLRCDPISGHDNLYWYRRVMGKEIKFLLHFVKESKQDESGMPNNRFLAERTGGTYSTLKVQPAELEDSGVYFCASSQHHRGWRYEKLFFGSGTQLSVL.

As DNA, the CDR3 is TGTGCCAGCAGCTCACCGCCGGGGACAGGGGGCGTTGATGTTATAAACACTGAAGCTTTCTTT. Its protein is CASSSPPGTGGVDVINTEAFF. This sequence joins TRBV13 and TRBJ1-1; 12 bases are shared with TRBD1. Germline V gives CDR1 PRHDT, CDR2 FYEKMQ (reference sequence). V lost 4 bases, J lost 2 bases, and 20 bases stayed unmatched. The CDR3 is made up of 21 amino acids.

The genes are TRBV11-2 and TRBJ2-7, with 7 bases identical to TRBD2. Per germline, CDR1 SGHAT and CDR2 FQNNGV. V was clipped by 10 bases and J by 3 bases; unmatched bases: 6. This CDR3 is built from 12 residues. The chain's CDR3 is CATRGRDYEQYF. For the CDR3, the DNA is TGTGCCACCCGCGGGAGAGACTACGAGCAGTACTTC.

This clone has a handful of counts. The V gene is TRBV5-6, the J gene TRBJ1-1, with D maybe TRBD1 (5 bases). V lost 0 bases to trimming and J lost 0 bases, with 18 bases between them. The CDR3 has 18 amino acids. The germline V gene has CDR1 SGHDT and CDR2 YYEEEE. This chain's CDR3 is CASSLARARGDMNTEAFF. The CDR3 DNA reads as TGTGCCAGCAGCTTGGCCAGGGCTAGGGGCGATATGAACACTGAAGCTTTCTTT.

The chain joins TRBV19 to TRBJ1-2; D remains unclear. Germline CDR1 and CDR2: LNHDA and SQIVND (reference sequence). The CDR3 runs 12 residues. Trimming took 4 bases from V and 4 from J, leaving 7 bases between them. The CDR3 DNA sequence: TGTGCCAGTAGTAAAGGTGGCTATGGCTACACCTTC. Its protein product is CASSKGGYGYTF.

The chain uses TRBV6-1 and TRBJ1-6; tentative D call: TRBD1 (6 bases). V lost 4 bases and J 7 bases, leaving 20 bases between the germline ends. The germline V gene has CDR1 MNHNS and CDR2 SASEGT. CDR3 length: 17 residues. Written as DNA, the CDR3 is TGTGCCAGCAGTGTTGCCGGGACACCCGAGAGGAATTCACCCCTCCACTTT. Translation gives CASSVAGTPERNSPLHF.

The chain employs TRBV5-1 and TRBJ2-7; a possible D gene is TRBD1 (6 bases). V was trimmed by 4 bases and J by 3 bases, leaving 11 bases between them. The germline gives CDR1 SGHRS, CDR2 YFSETQ. The CDR3 runs to 13 residues. The CDR3 sequence is CASSRTEYYEQYF. The CDR3 coding sequence is TGCGCCAGCAGCCGGACAGAGTACTACGAGCAGTACTTC.

The chain joins TRBV7-9 to TRBJ2-5; possible D gene TRBD2, 5 bases. V gave up 4 bases and J gave up 1 base, with 16 bases separating them. The length of the CDR3 is 16 residues. The V gene's germline CDR1 is SEHNR and CDR2 FQNEAQ (reference sequence). Written as DNA, the CDR3 is TGTGCCAGCAGCTATAGGCGGGTAGGCCCCCAAGAGACCCAGTACTTC. Translation: CASSYRRVGPQETQYF.

The gene calls are TRBV18 and TRBJ2-7, with D uncertain. CDR1 KGHSH and CDR2 LQKENI come from the germline V gene. V was cut by 1 base and J by 2 bases, with 12 bases left in between. This CDR3 is built from 15 residues. The CDR3 protein is CASSPRVGQPYEQYF. CDR3 bases: TGTGCCAGCTCACCACGCGTAGGCCAGCCCTACGAGCAGTACTTC.

In its sample, this clone was seen once. This chain links TRBV9 with TRBJ2-1; tentative D call: TRBD2 (5 bases). The CDR3 runs 16 residues. CDR1 SGDLS and CDR2 YYNGEE come from the germline V gene. Trimming removed 4 bases from V and 4 bases from J, with 18 bases in between. The CDR3 here is CASSPRGEGTYNEQFF. CDR3 coding DNA: TGTGCCAGCAGCCCCAGAGGAGAGGGCACTTACAATGAGCAGTTCTTC.

The gene calls are TRBV9 and TRBJ2-5; 7 nucleotides agree with TRBD2. The V segment lost 0 bases and the J segment 3 bases; nucleotides outside the gene matches: 2. This CDR3 is 14 amino acids long. The germline V gene has CDR1 SGDLS and CDR2 YYNGEE. CDR3 nucleotide sequence: TGTGCCAGCAGCGTAGGGGAGGGCGAAGAGACCCAGTACTTC. Encoded protein: CASSVGEGEETQYF.

This clone was seen a handful of times. The chain carries TRBV5-4 and TRBJ1-1; tentative D call: TRBD1 (6 bases). Germline assignment: CDR1 SGHNT and CDR2 YYREEE (reference sequence). Trimming stripped 1 base from V and 7 bases from J, with 14 bases between. The CDR3 contains 14 residues. The CDR3 loop reads CASSLTGASGEAFF. CDR3 nucleotides: TGTGCCAGCAGCTTGACGGGGGCGAGTGGTGAAGCTTTCTTT. Variable domain in full (rest from reference TRBV5-4 and TRBJ1-1): ETGVTQSPTHLIKTRGQQVTLRCSSQSGHNTVSWYQQALGQGPQFIFQYYREEENGRGNFPPRFSGLQFPNYSSELNVNALELDDSALYLCASSLTGASGEAFFGQGTRLTVV.

The chain has TRBV9 and TRBJ2-7; 8 bases match TRBD1. Germline CDR1 reads SGDLS; CDR2 reads YYNGEE. The CDR3 is 14 amino acids. V lost 3 bases and J lost 0; bases outside the gene matches: 2. The CDR3 loop reads CASSGTGGSYEQYF. DNA of the CDR3: TGTGCCAGCAGCGGAACAGGGGGCTCCTACGAGCAGTACTTC.

The chain is built from TRBV28 and TRBJ1-1, with D hard to call. This CDR3 spans 12 amino acids. Germline V gene data show CDR1 as MDHEN and CDR2 as SYDVKM. V shed 10 bases and J shed 8 bases, with 17 bases lying between them. CDR3 DNA: TGTGCCACCACGTCGCGATTTGGGGAAGCTTTCTTT. As protein: CATTSRFGEAFF.

The chain recombines TRBV19 with TRBJ1-1; D is undetermined. The length of the CDR3 is 13 residues. In germline, CDR1 is LNHDA, CDR2 SQIVND (reference sequence). Trimming removed 5 bases from V and 1 base from J, with 8 bases in between. The CDR3 spells CASSGQPNTEAFF. The CDR3 nucleotides are TGTGCCAGTAGTGGGCAGCCGAACACTGAAGCTTTCTTT.